This T cell receptor beta chain came from a study of blood T cell repertoires in COVID-19. Study-wide background: From the United States, Italy and Spain came samples of acute and convalescent COVID-19. PBMCs, B-cell-depleted T cells, or T cells provided the cDNA or gDNA that made up the material.

Trimming took 5 bases from V and 3 from J; bases not matched to a gene: 7. The length of the CDR3 is 15 residues. Looked up from germline, CDR1 is SGHTA and CDR2 is FQGNSA. Per the original data handling: By means of reference gene primer amplification, nucleated cell counts were estimated. Method: immunoSEQ multiplex PCR; TCRdb's copy keeps in-frame clones and lacks some. Clone size and the V and J calls come from that table; the DNA yielded D and trimming. The data show roughly 65,000 clones, 75% to 90% seen once. The clonotype comes from a woman of 80 years or more with active or convalescent COVID-19. The source material was peripheral blood. This chain joins TRBV7-2 and TRBJ1-5; 7 bases agree with TRBD1. The CDR3 spells CASSVTGEPNQPQHF. The CDR3 DNA sequence: TGTGCCAGCAGCGTAACAGGGGAGCCCAATCAGCCCCAGCATTTT.